What follows are 2 T cell receptor beta chains derived from one specimen sequenced in a study of blood T cell repertoires in COVID-19. Assay: immunoSEQ multiplex PCR; the TCRdb copy retains only in-frame clones and omits some. The data show approximately 230,000 clones, nearly 90% seen once. The material sequenced was peripheral blood. These receptors all stem from a young man with active or convalescent COVID-19.

This chain links TRBV6-5 with TRBJ1-2, with D possibly being TRBD1 (5 bases). This CDR3 has 14 residues. V lost 7 bases, J lost 0 bases, and 12 bases lay in between. Germline V lookup: CDR1 MNHEY, CDR2 SVGAGI. The CDR3 DNA reads TGTGCCAGCATGCAGGGAATAGCTAACTATGGCTACACCTTC. Protein product: CASMQGIANYGYTF.

The chain has TRBV4-3 and TRBJ2-1; the match to TRBD1 covers 9 bases. The CDR3 is made up of 16 amino acids. Germline values: CDR1 LGHNA, CDR2 YSLEER. The V and J ends lost 0 bases and 6 bases, in that order; junction bases with no gene match: 6. The CDR3 DNA sequence: TGCGCCAGCAGCCAAGATTGGAAGACAGGGGGCAATGAGCAGTTCTTC. This translates into CASSQDWKTGGNEQFF.